These 9 T cell receptor beta chains were all obtained from the same sample, sequenced in a study of blood T cells in healthy people across ages. Primed by a sample-barcoded 5' primer and a J-beta primer mix, a second PCR proceeded for 7 to 11 cycles. TCRdb called the 5' RACE reads again in MiXCR, with one record for every CDR3 protein. The table lists around 850,000 distinct CDR3 sequences, under 40% of them singletons. The material sequenced was blood. The receptors were gathered from a man aged 18-30 years in good health.

The J gene is TRBJ2-1, the V gene TRBV9; D is unclear. CDR1 is SGDLS, CDR2 YYNGEE, per germline. This CDR3 comprises 13 residues. The V gene lost 4 bases and the J gene lost 10 bases, with 15 bases spanning the gap. As DNA, the CDR3 is TGTGCCAGCAGCACCTGGACCGCTGGAGAGCAGTTCTTC. This sequence encodes CASSTWTAGEQFF.

V gene TRBV5-1 combines with J gene TRBJ2-1; 7 bases map to TRBD1. This CDR3 is 13 amino acids long. Unmatched junction bases numbered 11, after V lost 7 bases and J lost 10 bases. The germline gives CDR1 SGHRS, CDR2 YFSETQ. The CDR3, as DNA: TGCGCCAGCTCCCCCGGGACAGCCTACGAGCAGTTCTTC. Translating gives CASSPGTAYEQFF.

The chain links TRBV30 to TRBJ1-6; D call uncertain. Trimming cost V 3 bases and J 8 bases, with 14 bases left between them. This CDR3 spans 14 amino acids. From germline, CDR1 is GTSNPN and CDR2 SVGIG (reference sequence). In DNA, the CDR3 is TGTGCCTGGAGGGCCTCTAGGCGGGATTCACCCCTCCACTTT. Amino acids: CAWRASRRDSPLHF.

This clonotype was recorded a few times. V and J are TRBV6-2 or TRBV6-3 and TRBJ1-1; 9 bases are shared with TRBD1. CDR1 is MNHEY, CDR2 SVGEGT, per germline. V lost 4 bases to trimming and J lost 6 bases; unmatched junction nucleotides: 3. The CDR3 loop spans 13 amino acids. This CDR3 is CASSWGQGSEAFF. CDR3 DNA: TGTGCCAGCAGTTGGGGACAGGGTTCTGAAGCTTTCTTT.

This chain links TRBV6-6 with TRBJ1-2, with 7 bases fitting TRBD1. The CDR3 totals 13 residues. Germline CDR1 reads MNHNY; CDR2 reads SVGAGI (reference sequence). Trimming at V came to 6 bases and at J to 6 bases, leaving 7 bases not matched to a gene. The CDR3 is CASSPNRGHGYTF. CDR3 sequence (DNA): TGTGCCAGCAGCCCGAACAGGGGTCATGGCTACACCTTC.

The table lists this clonotype with many counts. The J gene is TRBJ2-1, the V gene TRBV5-8; the match to TRBD2 covers 10 bases. V trimming: 10 bases; J trimming: 3 bases; junction bases outside the gene matches: 13. Per the germline V gene, CDR1 is SGHTS and CDR2 is YDEGEE. The CDR3 covers 16 residues. CDR3 amino acids: CAGQSLAGNRYNEQFF. The CDR3 nucleotides read TGTGCCGGACAATCACTAGCGGGGAACCGCTACAATGAGCAGTTCTTC.

The chain combines TRBV20-1 with TRBJ2-6, with D tentatively TRBD2 (5 bases). This CDR3 has 15 residues. CDR1 is DFQATT, CDR2 SNEGSKA, per germline (reference sequence). V was pared by 4 bases and J by 1 base, with 11 bases between. CDR3 sequence reads: CSAKAPGSGANVLTF. The CDR3 region has the DNA TGCAGTGCTAAAGCCCCGGGGTCTGGGGCCAACGTCCTGACTTTC.

The CDR3 nucleotides are TGTGCCAGCAGTCACGGGACAACGAACACTGAAGCTTTCTTT. This sequence encodes CASSHGTTNTEAFF. The rearrangement uses TRBV6-2 or TRBV6-3 and TRBJ1-1; a weak D match, TRBD1 (6 bases). The V end lost 5 bases, the J end lost 1 base, and 11 bases lay between the germline ends. This CDR3 spans 14 amino acids. CDR1 is MNHEY and CDR2 is SVGEGT in the germline V gene.

Notes on this clonotype: This may stem from a read error, because a much larger clone lies one nucleotide away. The chain is built from TRBV10-3 and TRBJ2-7; perhaps D is TRBD1 or TRBD2 (7 bases each). The CDR3 consists of 15 residues. Trimming stripped 3 bases from V and 7 bases from J, with 19 bases between. From germline, CDR1 is ENHRY and CDR2 SYGVKD. The CDR3 sequence is CAISEAGGQGGEQYF. In DNA, the CDR3 is TGTGCCATCAGTGAAGCCGGGGGGCAGGGGGGTGAGCAGTACTTC.